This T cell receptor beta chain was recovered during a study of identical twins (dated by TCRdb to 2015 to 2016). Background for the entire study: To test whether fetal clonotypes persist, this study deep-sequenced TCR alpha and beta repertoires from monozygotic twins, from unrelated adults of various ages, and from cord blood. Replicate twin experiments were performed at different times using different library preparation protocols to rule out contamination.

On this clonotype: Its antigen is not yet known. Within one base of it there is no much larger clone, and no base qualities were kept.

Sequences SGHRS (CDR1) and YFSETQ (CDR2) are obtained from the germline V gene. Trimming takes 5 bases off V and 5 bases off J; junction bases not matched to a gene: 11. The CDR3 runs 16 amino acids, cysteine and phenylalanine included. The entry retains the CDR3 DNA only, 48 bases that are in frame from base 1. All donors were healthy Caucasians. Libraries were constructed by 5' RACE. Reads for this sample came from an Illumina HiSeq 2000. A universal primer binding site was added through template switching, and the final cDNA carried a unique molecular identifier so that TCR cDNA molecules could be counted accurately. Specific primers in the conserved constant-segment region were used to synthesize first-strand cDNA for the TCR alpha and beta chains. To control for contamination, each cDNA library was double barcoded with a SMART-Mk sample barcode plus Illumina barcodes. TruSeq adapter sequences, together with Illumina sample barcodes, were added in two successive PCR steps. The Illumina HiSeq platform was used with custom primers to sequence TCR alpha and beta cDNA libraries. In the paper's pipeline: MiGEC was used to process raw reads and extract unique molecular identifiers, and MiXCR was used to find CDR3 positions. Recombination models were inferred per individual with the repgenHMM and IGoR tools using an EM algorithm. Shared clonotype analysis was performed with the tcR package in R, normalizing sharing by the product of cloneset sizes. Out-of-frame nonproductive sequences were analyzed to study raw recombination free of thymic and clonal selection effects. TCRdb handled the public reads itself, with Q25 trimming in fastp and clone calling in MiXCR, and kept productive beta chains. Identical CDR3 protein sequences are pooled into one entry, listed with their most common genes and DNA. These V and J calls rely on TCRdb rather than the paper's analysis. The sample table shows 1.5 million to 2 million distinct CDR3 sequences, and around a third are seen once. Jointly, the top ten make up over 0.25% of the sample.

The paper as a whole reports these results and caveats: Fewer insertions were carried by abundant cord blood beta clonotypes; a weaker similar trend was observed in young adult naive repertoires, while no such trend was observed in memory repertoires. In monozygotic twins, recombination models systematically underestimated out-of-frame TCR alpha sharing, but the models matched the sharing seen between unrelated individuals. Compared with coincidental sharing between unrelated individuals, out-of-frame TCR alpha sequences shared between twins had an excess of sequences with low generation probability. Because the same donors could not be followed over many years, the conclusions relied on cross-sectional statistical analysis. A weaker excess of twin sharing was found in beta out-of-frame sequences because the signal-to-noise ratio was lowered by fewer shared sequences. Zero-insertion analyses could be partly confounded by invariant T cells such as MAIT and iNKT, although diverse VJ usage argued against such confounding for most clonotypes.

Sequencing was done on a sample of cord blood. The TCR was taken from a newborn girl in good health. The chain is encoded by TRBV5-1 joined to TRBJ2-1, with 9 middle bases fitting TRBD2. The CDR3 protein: CASRLRPTSGHNEQFF. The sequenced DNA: TGCGCCAGCAGGTTACGACCGACTAGCGGCCACAATGAGCAGTTCTTC.